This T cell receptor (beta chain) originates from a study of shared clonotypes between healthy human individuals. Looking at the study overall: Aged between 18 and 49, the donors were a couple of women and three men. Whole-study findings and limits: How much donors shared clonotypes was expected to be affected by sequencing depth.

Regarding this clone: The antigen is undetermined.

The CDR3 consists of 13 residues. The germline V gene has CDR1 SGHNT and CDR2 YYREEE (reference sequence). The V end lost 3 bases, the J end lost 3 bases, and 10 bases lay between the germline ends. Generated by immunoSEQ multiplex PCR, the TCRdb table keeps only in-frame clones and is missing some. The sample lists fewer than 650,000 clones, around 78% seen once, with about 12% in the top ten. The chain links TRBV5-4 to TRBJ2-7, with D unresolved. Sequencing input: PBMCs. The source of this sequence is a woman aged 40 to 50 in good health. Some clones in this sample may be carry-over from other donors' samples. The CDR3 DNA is TGTGCCAGCAGCTCCGATCCAGGCTACGAGCAGTACTTC. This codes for CASSSDPGYEQYF.